A single TCR beta chain is shown here with its context. This CDR3 contains 14 residues. The germline V and J ends were trimmed by 1 base and 3 bases, with 8 bases remaining between them. Germline CDR1 SGHVS, CDR2 FQNEAQ. This table comes from immunoSEQ multiplex PCR, and its TCRdb copy is limited to in-frame clones, with some not included. The sample records 20,000 to 25,000 clones, approximately 86% being singletons. This record comes from a study of T cell changes during pregnancy in multiple sclerosis. Sample: CD4+ T cells from peripheral blood mononuclear cells, taken in the first trimester of pregnancy. The sequence was collected from a female donor in good health, enrolled as a control in a pregnancy study. The gene calls are TRBV7-8 and TRBJ2-3; no definite D call. CDR3 sequence: CASSLGKRTDTQYF. CDR3 nucleotide sequence: TGTGCCAGCAGCTTAGGGAAGCGAACAGATACGCAGTATTTT.